Sequencing of this T cell receptor (beta chain) was carried out in a study of cytomegalovirus exposure and HLA in healthy donors (dated by TCRdb to between 2016 and 2019). Background for the entire study: An earlier analysis of some 600 of the donors reported approximately 300 Gb of sequence data and around 100 million unique TCR beta sequences obtained from approximately 180 million T cells. HLA typing included class I and class II loci at four-digit resolution. Donor age, sex, ethnicity and CMV serostatus were compiled alongside the repertoire data. All discovery cohort repertoires had been generated using a single sequencing platform. Rather than using new phenotypic data, the later analysis identified candidate immune exposures from TCR beta sequences and from how often those sequences occurred across donors. A later genetic analysis used genome-wide SNP genotypes for 398 of the 666 donors, treating that subset as a discovery cohort. The study aimed to test whether signatures of past pathogen exposure could be identified by cataloging public T cell receptors. Besides the first cohort of approximately 710 subjects, a separate validation cohort made up of some 110 different subjects was used. Because of strong linkage in the cohort, five DR-DQ haplotypes were treated as single units for association and clustering. Of the approximately 400 genotyped donors, approximately 83% fell in the genetic ancestry cluster associated with self-reported Caucasian donors. To decide whether each TCR beta V gene segment behaved as functional or pseudogenic, an earlier analysis of nearly 600 of the donors relied on high-throughput TCR beta sequencing. On average, around 230,000 unique TCR beta nucleotide sequences were sequenced per donor among fewer than 500 genotyped donors of the cohort, with 15% to 20% of those sequences being non-productive. Using immunosequencing, the study profiled T cell repertoires from 666 subjects and related those repertoires to cytomegalovirus serostatus. Typing coverage varied by locus: roughly 629-630 donors for A, B, C, DRB1 and DQB1; more than 500 for DQA1; approximately 570 for DPA1; roughly 450 for DPB1. About 320 gigabases of sequencing data and tens of millions of unique TCR sequences were included in an early release covering 500 to 750 HLA-typed donors. A later analysis re-examined previously published TCR beta repertoires from 610 or so donors and added high-resolution HLA genotyping to investigate patterns of TCR occurrence. The study combined high-throughput TCR immunosequencing, statistical association of individual TCRs with disease status, and machine learning to predict cytomegalovirus infection status. Results the study describes overall, beyond this receptor: A later genetic analysis reported fewer N-insertions in productive TCRs among donors in an Asian-associated ancestry cluster than the roughly 700-donor mean. The only immune exposure information available for the cohort was CMV serostatus. Most CMV-associated TCR beta chains appeared to be HLA-restricted in a later analysis, and the HLA associations seemed to be driven largely by CMV exposure. A few of the identified cytomegalovirus-associated TCR beta chains were confirmed in vitro to be specific for cytomegalovirus antigens. Cytomegalovirus status was reported to be diagnosed by the classifier with high specificity and sensitivity in both the original and validation cohorts. Specific HLA alleles were associated with around 18,000 TCR beta sequences at a false discovery rate of 0.05 in a later analysis. The authors suggested that the approach could potentially be extended to other disease states and immunological phenotypes. V-gene and J-gene trimming of TCR beta chains was associated with a missense DCLRE1C variant in a later genetic analysis, and the association was replicated in an independent cohort. Because counts were too low, 15 to 20 rarely observed V segments, including chromosome 9 orphons, were left out of the earlier analysis of over 550 of the donors. Compared with equally common non-associated chains, HLA-associated TCR beta chains in a later analysis were more clonally expanded and had lower generation probabilities. Presence/absence analyses assumed roughly uniform sequencing depth across donors, an assumption that may not hold. When HLA alleles, especially DR and DQ, strongly co-occurred, attributing TCR associations to individual alleles was difficult. Linkage disequilibrium might explain the correlated functional status among segregating V segments, but an unknown experimental factor could not be ruled out. A further reported finding was that TCR beta sequences accurately predicted the HLA-A and HLA-B alleles for most subjects in the first cohort. The study gave a list of 150 to 200 TCR beta chains associated with cytomegalovirus. Several of the top co-occurrence clusters appeared to be linked to parvovirus B19, influenza, CMV and Epstein-Barr virus, according to a later analysis. In this cohort, only TCR beta chains were sequenced, and detectable features were limited by the absence of alpha or paired-chain data. A cluster of highly shared sequence variants was judged likely to be a technical artifact of the sequencing pipeline. According to a later analysis, TCR association rates differed among HLA loci, with DRB1 alleles showing the most associated TCRs and HLA-C alleles showing the fewest. An earlier analysis of around 540 of the donors showed that most TCR beta V segments appeared in productive rearrangements either about 87% or about 30% of the time, which broadly matched IMGT annotations. Most TCR sequences were seen in very few donors, while some public TCRs were found in many individuals. HLA typing was unavailable for some donors at each locus, so association tests used only the typed subset.

The cohort was made up of 500 to 800 healthy bone marrow donors. At the time of sampling, every cohort member was nominally healthy, though immune exposures that went unrecorded were likely present. The donor tested CMV seronegative, placing the donor among the 350 or so seronegative members of the cohort. A peripheral blood sample was provided by each donor, and peripheral blood mononuclear cells were used for TCR beta sequencing. Genomic DNA extraction from the blood cell samples was performed with the Qiagen DNeasy Blood Extraction Kit. Details on this clone: This receptor's antigen is unknown. Qualities for individual bases were not recorded, and no much larger clone is one base off.

Library preparation used the immunoSEQ multiplex PCR assay. For the multiplex PCR, a mixture combining 60 forward primers for TCR Vbeta segments and 13 reverse primers for TCR Jbeta segments was used. The CDR3 region of rearranged TCR beta genes was amplified from genomic DNA with a multiplex PCR assay. Amplified TCR beta libraries were sequenced as 87-base-pair reads on the Illumina HiSeq System. Per the authors' processing: In a later analysis, about 80 million unique TCR beta chains were counted across the 500 to 850 repertoires, and around 10 million of these chains were shared by at least two donors. Raw reads were error-corrected and collapsed into unique sequences by a nearest-neighbor algorithm in which closely related sequences were merged to remove PCR and sequencing errors. CDR3 sequences were aligned to IMGT reference sequences to assign V, D and J gene segments. For a sequence to be retained, a match of at least six nucleotides was required to both a V gene segment and a J gene segment. A rearrangement counted as productive if the CDR3 had no stop codons and remained in frame with V and J, and every other rearrangement counted as non-productive. CDR3 was defined by IMGT convention, running from the second conserved V-encoded cysteine to the conserved J-encoded phenylalanine. The earlier analysis of about 640 of the donors excluded any sequence lacking an unambiguous match to a single V gene segment. In an earlier analysis of some 590 of the donors, V segments were called functional above 56.7% productive rearrangements and were called segregating when the between-donor standard deviation exceeded 5%. A statistical classification framework was built to diagnose cytomegalovirus status from the catalog of TCR beta chain sequences. In a later analysis, V and J genes were assigned by comparing TCR nucleotide sequences against IMGT/GENE-DB human TR gene sequences. In a later analysis, CDR3 sequences and most-parsimonious VDJ recombination scenarios were assigned using the TCRdist pipeline. In a later analysis, every TCR beta chain was defined by the combination of its CDR3 amino acid sequence and its V-gene family, and reads without a unique V-gene family were dropped. In a later analysis, 500 to 700 highly shared, low-generation-probability nucleotide sequences were removed to address suspected cross-contamination and a sequencing artifact. In a later analysis, a clonal expansion index was calculated for each public chain from normalized within-repertoire ranks of inferred template counts. Generation probabilities in a later analysis came from a VDJ recombination model fitted to out-of-frame rearrangements, and those results were checked against IGoR. A later analysis scored TCR-TCR, TCR-HLA and TCR-CMV co-occurrence with hypergeometric tests, applying a repertoire-size bias correction to TCR pairs. A later analysis estimated false discovery rates by permuting HLA or CMV assignments 20 times. In a later analysis, co-occurring TCRs were grouped using DBSCAN, with TCRdist sequence similarity added in when clustering inside HLA-allele-positive subsets. Repertoires with fewer than 30,000 or more than 120,000 public chains, plus five repertoires with anomalous nucleotide sharing, were excluded from co-occurrence clustering. The source is immuneACCESS, and TCRdb retained only in-frame sequences with V and J called. Part of the clones is not carried over; for the studies checked, unresolved V genes explain less than half of this, and the remainder is unexplained. V and J calls and clone size are those listed in that table; D and trimming were worked out from the DNA. Within this sample are under 140,000 clones, with around 84% of them counted one time only. The ten top clones hold 1% to 1.5% of the sample.

This clonotype was sampled from a woman younger than 45 in good health and CMV-seronegative. The sequencing input was PBMCs.

The CDR3 reads CASSVAAGSYEQYF. The DNA reads TGTGCCAGCAGCGTAGCGGCAGGGTCCTACGAGCAGTACTTC. The rearranged chain carries TRBV9 and TRBJ2-7, with a tentative D gene TRBD1 over 5 matching bases. The germline V gene sets CDR1 to SGDLS and CDR2 to YYNGEE. The CDR3, cysteine through phenylalanine, is 14 amino acids long. Only the CDR3 part of the read is kept: 42 bases, read in frame from the first base. Trimming at the junction amounts to 0 bases on V and 1 base on J, and the germline ends lie 8 bases apart.